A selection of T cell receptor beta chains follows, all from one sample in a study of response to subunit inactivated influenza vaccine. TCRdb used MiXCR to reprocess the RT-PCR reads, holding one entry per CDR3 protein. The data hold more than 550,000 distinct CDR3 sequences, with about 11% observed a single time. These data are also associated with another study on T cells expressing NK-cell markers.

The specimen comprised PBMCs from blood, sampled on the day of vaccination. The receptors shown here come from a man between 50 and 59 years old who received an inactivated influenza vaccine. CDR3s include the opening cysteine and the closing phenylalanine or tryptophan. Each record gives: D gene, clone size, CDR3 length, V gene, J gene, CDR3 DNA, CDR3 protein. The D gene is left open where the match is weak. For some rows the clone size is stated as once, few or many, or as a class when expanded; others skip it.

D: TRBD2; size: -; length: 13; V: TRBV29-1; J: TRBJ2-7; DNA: TGCAGCGTAGGACTAGGGCCAACCTACGAGCAGTACTTC; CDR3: CSVGLGPTYEQYF
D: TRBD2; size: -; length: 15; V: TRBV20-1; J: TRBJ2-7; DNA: TGCAGTGCTAGTCCTAGGGGACTAGCAGACTACGGGCAGTACTTC; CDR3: CSASPRGLADYGQYF
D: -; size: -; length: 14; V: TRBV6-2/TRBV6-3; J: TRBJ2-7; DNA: TGTGCCAGCAGCACTTCTGGGGAATCCTACGAGCAGTACTTC; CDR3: CASSTSGESYEQYF
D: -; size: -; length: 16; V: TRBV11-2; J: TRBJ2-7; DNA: TGTGCCAGCAGCTTAAGTGGAGGGCAAGGGTCCTACGAGCAGTACTTC; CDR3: CASSLSGGQGSYEQYF
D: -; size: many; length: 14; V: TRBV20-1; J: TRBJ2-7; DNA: TGCAGTGCTACAGCACCACAGGGTACCTACGAGCAGTACTTC; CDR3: CSATAPQGTYEQYF
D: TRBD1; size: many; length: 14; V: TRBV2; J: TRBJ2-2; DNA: TGTGCCAGCAGCCGGACAGGGGGATTCGGGGAGCTGTTTTTT; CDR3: CASSRTGGFGELFF
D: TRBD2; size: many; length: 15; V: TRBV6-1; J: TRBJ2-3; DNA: TGTGCCAGCAGTGGACTAGCGGGTCCTACAGATACGCAGTATTTT; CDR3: CASSGLAGPTDTQYF
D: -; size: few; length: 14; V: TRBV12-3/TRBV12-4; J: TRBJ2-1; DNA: TGTGCCAGCGTCAGGGGGGGGCAGTACAATGAGCAGTTCTTC; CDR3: CASVRGGQYNEQFF
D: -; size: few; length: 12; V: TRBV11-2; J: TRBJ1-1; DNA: TGTGCCAGCAGCACTCTAGGCAGGGGCGTTTTCTTT; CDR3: CASSTLGRGVFF
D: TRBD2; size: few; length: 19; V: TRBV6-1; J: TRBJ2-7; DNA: TGTGCCAGCAGCCCGAGCGCCGCGCTAGCGGGAGCTATCAAGTACGAGCAGTACTTC; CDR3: CASSPSAALAGAIKYEQYF
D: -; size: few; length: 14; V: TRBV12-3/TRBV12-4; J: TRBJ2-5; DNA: TGTGCCAGCAGTTTAGACAGGGCAGAGGAGACCCAGTACTTC; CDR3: CASSLDRAEETQYF
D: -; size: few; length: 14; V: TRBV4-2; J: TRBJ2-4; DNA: TGTGCCAGCAGCCAAGATCTAGCCAAAAACATTCAGTACTTC; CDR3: CASSQDLAKNIQYF